The text below deals with one T cell receptor (beta chain). Its cognate antigen has yet to be identified. No qualities accompany the bases; no much larger clone lies one base away. The data derive from a study of T cell responses to AZD1222 COVID-19 vaccine (dated by TCRdb to the early 2020s). Study-wide context: A total of about 230 trial participants underwent TCR sequencing, of whom some 210 received two doses of AZD1222 and some 25 received two doses of the MenACWY control vaccine. Trial participants were enrolled by age into 18-55, 56-69 and 70-plus year subgroups, with approximately 150, 28 and 58 TCR-sequenced participants respectively.

The CDR3 regions of human TCRbeta chains were analyzed by immunosequencing. Turning to the authors' computational methods: TCRs in the repertoires were matched against a reference library of SARS-CoV-2-specific TCRs that had been generated with the MIRA antigen-specificity platform. Breadth was defined as the fraction of unique TCRs that were SARS-CoV-2-associated, and depth was defined as the fraction of total T cells that were SARS-CoV-2-associated. Using the MIRA data, every spike-specific TCR was mapped to the spike region that the TCR reacted to and assigned to either a CD4 or a CD8 class. Log10-transformed breadth and depth values were compared by one-way ANOVA with Sidak's multiple comparisons tests. Held by TCRdb, this immuneACCESS table contains in-frame sequences only and omits some clones. Under half of the omission traces to an unresolved V gene where checked; the cause of the rest is unknown. That table supplies the V and J calls and clone size; D and trimming were determined from the DNA. This sample is represented by about 150,000 clones; approximately 87% of them were singletons. Clones ranked in the top ten supply roughly 5% of the sample.

This specimen's time point label, interpreted: baseline before first vaccination. This sample's treatment or condition label indicates: meningococcal conjugate vaccine given as trial control. Vaccinee samples came from UK trials COV001 and COV002, including a single-blind randomized controlled phase 2/3 trial of AZD1222 (ChAdOx1 nCoV-19) in healthy adults. For TCRbeta chain sequencing, PBMC samples from trial participants were taken at day 0 and at day 28 after the second dose. Study-wide findings and limitations: Conclusions about previously exposed vaccinees are limited because only six or seven AZD1222 recipients were SARS-CoV-2 seropositive at baseline. Participants were mostly white British and included more females than males, and it was suggested by the authors that clonal diversity may have been underestimated. Spike-specific TCR breadth and depth rose significantly after two AZD1222 doses compared with day 0 and with MenACWY recipients. No day 14 peak-response samples were available, so repertoires were characterized only after the peak T cell response. Epitopes outside the regions mutated in the B.1.351 and B.1.1.7 variants were reportedly recognized by nearly half of the unique spike-specific TCRs. The 56-69-year group was small, and its depth increase did not reach significance, likely because of low power. The whole spike protein was spanned by vaccine-associated CD4 TCRs, and dominant responses were seen in regions 160-218 and 743-854.

The germline V gene encodes CDR1 SGDLS and CDR2 YYNGEE. The junction shows trimming of 0 bases on V and 7 bases on J, plus 13 bases between the germline ends. From the cysteine through the phenylalanine, the CDR3 covers 15 amino acids. Only the CDR3 DNA stays, 45 bases, in frame from base 1. The clonotype was recovered from an adult in good health. The chain uses TRBV9 and TRBJ2-2; TRBD1 might be the D gene, on 6 matching bases. The sequencing here drew on peripheral blood, taken on day 0 of MenACWY control vaccination. The CDR3 is CASSVVARGGGELFF. Here is the DNA: TGTGCCAGCAGCGTAGTCGCCAGGGGCGGCGGGGAGCTGTTTTTT.